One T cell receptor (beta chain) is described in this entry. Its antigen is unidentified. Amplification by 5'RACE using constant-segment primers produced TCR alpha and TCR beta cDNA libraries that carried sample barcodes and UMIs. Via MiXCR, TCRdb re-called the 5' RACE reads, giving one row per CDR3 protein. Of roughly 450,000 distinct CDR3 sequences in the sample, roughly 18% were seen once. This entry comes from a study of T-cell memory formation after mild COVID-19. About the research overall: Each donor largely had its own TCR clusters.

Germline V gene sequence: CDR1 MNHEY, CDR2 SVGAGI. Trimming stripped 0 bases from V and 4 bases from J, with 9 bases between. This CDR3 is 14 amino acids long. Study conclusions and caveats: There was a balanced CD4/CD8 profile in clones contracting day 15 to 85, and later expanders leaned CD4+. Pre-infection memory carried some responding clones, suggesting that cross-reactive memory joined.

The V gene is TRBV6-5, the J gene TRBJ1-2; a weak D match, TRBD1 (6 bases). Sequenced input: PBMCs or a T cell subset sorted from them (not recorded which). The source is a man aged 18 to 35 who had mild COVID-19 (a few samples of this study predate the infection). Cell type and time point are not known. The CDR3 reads CASSYSGGSYGYTF. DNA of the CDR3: TGTGCCAGCAGTTACTCGGGGGGCTCCTATGGCTACACCTTC.